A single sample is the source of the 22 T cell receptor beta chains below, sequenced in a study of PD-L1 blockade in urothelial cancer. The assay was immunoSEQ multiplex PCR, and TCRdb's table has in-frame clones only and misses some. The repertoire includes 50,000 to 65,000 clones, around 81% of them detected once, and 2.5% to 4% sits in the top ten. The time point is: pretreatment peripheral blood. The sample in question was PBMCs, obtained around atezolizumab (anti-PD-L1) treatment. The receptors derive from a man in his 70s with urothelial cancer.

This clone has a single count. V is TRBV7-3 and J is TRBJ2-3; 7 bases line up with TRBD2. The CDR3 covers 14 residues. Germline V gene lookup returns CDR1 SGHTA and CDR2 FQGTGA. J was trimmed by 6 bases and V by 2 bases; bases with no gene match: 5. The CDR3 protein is CASSLGRASDTQYF. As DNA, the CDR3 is TGTGCCAGCAGCTTAGGGAGGGCCAGCGATACGCAGTATTTT.

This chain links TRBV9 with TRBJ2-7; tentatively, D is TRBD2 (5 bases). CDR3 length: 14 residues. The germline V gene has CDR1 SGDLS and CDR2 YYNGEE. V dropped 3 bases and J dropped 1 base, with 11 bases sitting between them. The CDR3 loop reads CASSGSGGSYEQYF. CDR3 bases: TGTGCCAGCAGCGGTAGTGGCGGGTCCTACGAGCAGTACTTC.

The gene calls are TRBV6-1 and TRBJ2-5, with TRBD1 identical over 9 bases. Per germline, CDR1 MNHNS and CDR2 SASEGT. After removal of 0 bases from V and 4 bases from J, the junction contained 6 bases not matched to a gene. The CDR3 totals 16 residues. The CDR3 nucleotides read TGTGCCAGCAGTGAAGCCGCGGGACAGGGCGCAGAGACCCAGTACTTC. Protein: CASSEAAGQGAETQYF.

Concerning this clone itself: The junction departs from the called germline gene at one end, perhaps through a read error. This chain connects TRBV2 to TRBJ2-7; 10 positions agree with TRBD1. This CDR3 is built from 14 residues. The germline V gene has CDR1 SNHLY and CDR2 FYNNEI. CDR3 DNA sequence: TGTGCCAGCATCGGGACAGGGGAAGGGACACGGCAGAACTTC. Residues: CASIGTGEGTRQNF.

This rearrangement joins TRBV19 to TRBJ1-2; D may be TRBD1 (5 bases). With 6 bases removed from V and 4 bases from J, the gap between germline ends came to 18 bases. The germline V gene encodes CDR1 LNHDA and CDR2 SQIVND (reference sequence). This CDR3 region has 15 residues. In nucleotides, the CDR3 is TGTGCCAGTAGCAGACAGCCACATAACGTCTATGGCTACACCTTC. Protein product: CASSRQPHNVYGYTF. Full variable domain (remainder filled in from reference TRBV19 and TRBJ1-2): DGGITQSPKYLFRKEGQNVTLSCEQNLNHDAMYWYRQDPGQGLRLIYYSQIVNDFQKGDIAEGYSVSREKKESFPLTVTSAQKNPTAFYLCASSRQPHNVYGYTFGSGTRLTVV.

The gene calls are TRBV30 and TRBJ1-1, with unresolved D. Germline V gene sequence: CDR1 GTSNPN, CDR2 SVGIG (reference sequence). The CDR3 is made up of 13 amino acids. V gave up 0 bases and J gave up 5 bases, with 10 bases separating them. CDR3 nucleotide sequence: TGTGCCTGGAGTGTAACTAGAGGAACTGAAGCTTTCTTT. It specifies CAWSVTRGTEAFF.

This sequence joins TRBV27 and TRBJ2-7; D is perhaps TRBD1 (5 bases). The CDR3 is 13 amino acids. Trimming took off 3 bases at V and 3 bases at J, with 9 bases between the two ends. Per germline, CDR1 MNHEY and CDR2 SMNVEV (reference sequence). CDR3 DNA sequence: TGTGCCAGCAGTTTGGGAAGGGGCTACGAGCAGTACTTC. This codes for CASSLGRGYEQYF.

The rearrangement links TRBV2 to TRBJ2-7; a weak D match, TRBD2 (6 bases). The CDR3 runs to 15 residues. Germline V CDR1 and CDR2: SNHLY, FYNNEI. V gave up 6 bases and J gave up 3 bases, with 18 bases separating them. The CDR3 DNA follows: TGTGCCAGCAGGGGAGGTCTGGTGGGAGACTACGAGCAGTACTTC. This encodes CASRGGLVGDYEQYF. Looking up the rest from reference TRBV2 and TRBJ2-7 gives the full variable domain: EPEVTQTPSHQVTQMGQEVILRCVPISNHLYFYWYRQILGQKVEFLVSFYNNEISEKSEIFDDQFSVERPDGSNFTLKIRSTKLEDSAMYFCASRGGLVGDYEQYFGPGTRLTVT.

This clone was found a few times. The CDR3 region is CASSFGETQYF. The CDR3 bases are TGTGCCAGCAGCTTCGGGGAGACCCAGTACTTC. The chain uses TRBV5-6 and TRBJ2-5; D is unresolved. This CDR3 has 11 amino acids. The V gene's germline CDR1 is SGHDT and CDR2 YYEEEE. V lost 2 bases to trimming and J lost 5 bases, with 4 bases between them.

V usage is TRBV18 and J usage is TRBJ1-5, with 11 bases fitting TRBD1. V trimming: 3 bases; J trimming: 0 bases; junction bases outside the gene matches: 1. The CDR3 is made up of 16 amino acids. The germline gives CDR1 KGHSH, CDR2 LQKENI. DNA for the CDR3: TGTGCCAGCTCACCCGGGACAGGGGGTAGCAATCAGCCCCAGCATTTT. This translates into CASSPGTGGSNQPQHF.

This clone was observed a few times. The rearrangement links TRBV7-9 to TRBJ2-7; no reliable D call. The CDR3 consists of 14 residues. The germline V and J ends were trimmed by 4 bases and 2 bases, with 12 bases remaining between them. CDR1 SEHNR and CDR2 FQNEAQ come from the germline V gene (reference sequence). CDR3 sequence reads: CASSSTGSTYEQYF. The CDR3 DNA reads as TGTGCCAGCAGCTCCACCGGGTCGACCTACGAGCAGTACTTC.

Here the CDR3 DNA reads TGTGCCAGCTCACCATCCGGGGTTCTCCACGAGCAGTACTTC. This encodes CASSPSGVLHEQYF. This sequence joins TRBV18 and TRBJ2-7, with D possibly being TRBD2 (5 bases). Germline V gives CDR1 KGHSH, CDR2 LQKENI. V was clipped by 2 bases and J by 5 bases, with 13 bases between them. The CDR3 spans 14 residues.

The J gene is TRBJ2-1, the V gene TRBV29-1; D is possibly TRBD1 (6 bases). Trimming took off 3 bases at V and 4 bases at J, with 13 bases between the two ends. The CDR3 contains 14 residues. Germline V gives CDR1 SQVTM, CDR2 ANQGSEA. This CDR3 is CSVDPGQGYNEQFF. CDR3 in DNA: TGCAGCGTTGATCCGGGACAAGGTTACAATGAGCAGTTCTTC.

DNA of the CDR3: TGTGCCAGCAGCCTTAACCTAGCGGCGTCCTACGAGCAGTACTTC. Residues: CASSLNLAASYEQYF. The V gene is TRBV11-2, the J gene TRBJ2-7; 7 bases are shared with TRBD2. The CDR3 has 15 residues. The V and J ends lost 5 bases and 1 base, in that order; junction bases with no gene match: 8. Germline V CDR1 and CDR2: SGHAT, FQNNGV.

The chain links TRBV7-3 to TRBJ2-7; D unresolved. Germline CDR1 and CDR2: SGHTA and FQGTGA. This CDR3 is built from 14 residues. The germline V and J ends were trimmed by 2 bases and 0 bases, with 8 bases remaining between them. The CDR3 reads CASSLGPTSYEQYF. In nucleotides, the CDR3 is TGTGCCAGCAGCTTAGGCCCAACCTCCTACGAGCAGTACTTC.

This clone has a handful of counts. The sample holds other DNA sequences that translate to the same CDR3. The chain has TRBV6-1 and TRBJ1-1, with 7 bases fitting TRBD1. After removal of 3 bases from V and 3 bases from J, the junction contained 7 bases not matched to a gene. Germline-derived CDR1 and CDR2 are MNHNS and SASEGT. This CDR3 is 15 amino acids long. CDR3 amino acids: CASSDRGRGDTEAFF. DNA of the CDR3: TGTGCCAGCAGTGATAGGGGCAGGGGGGACACTGAAGCTTTCTTT.

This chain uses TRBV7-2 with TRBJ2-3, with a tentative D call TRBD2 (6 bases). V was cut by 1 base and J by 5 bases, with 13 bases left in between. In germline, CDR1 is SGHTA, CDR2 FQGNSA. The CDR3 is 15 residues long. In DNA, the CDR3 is TGTGCCAGCAGCTTAGGTCCGGGACTCCAAGATACGCAGTATTTT. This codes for CASSLGPGLQDTQYF.

CDR3 sequence (DNA): TGTGCCAGCAGTTTACAGGGGGGCACTGAAGCTTTCTTT. Translating gives CASSLQGGTEAFF. This chain connects TRBV7-9 to TRBJ1-1, with 8 bases lining up with TRBD1. The V and J ends lost 6 bases and 4 bases, in that order; junction bases with no gene match: 4. The germline V gene has CDR1 SEHNR and CDR2 FQNEAQ (reference sequence). The CDR3 loop spans 13 amino acids.

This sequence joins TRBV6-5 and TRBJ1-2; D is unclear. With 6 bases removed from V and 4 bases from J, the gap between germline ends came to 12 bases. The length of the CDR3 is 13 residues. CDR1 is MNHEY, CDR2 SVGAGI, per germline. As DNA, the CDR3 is TGTGCCAGCAGCCCGGGAATTTTCTATGGCTACACCTTC. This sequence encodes CASSPGIFYGYTF.

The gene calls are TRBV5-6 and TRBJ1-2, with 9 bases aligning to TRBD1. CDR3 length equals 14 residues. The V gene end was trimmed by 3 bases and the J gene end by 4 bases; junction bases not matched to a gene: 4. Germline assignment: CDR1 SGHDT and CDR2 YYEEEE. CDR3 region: CASSSWDRAYGYTF. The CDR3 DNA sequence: TGTGCCAGCAGCTCTTGGGACAGGGCCTATGGCTACACCTTC.

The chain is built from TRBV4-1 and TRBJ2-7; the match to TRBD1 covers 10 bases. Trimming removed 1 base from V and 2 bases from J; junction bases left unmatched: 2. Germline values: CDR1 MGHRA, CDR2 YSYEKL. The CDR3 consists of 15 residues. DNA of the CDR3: TGCGCCAGCAGCCAAGCGGGACAGGGGACCTACGAGCAGTACTTC. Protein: CASSQAGQGTYEQYF.

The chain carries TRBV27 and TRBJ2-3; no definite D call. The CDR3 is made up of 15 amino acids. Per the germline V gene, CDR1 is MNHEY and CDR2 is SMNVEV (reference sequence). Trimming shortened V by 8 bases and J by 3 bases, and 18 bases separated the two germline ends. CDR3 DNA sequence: TGTGCCAGCGCCCCCCGCCGCCAGCGTACAGATACGCAGTATTTT. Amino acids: CASAPRRQRTDTQYF.